This TCR beta chain was captured in a study of T cells in Graves' hyperthyroidism and ophthalmopathy. RNA transcripts were the template for amplifying TCR beta CDR3 regions. The study used the HTBI primer set for a first-round RT-PCR of the TCR CDR3. MiXCR was run by TCRdb on the multiplex PCR reads, yielding one entry per CDR3 protein. The sample gives some 350,000 distinct CDR3 sequences, 12% to 15% of which show up once; approximately 20% is in the top ten. The V gene lost 4 bases and the J gene lost 1 base, with 11 bases spanning the gap. Germline assignment: CDR1 KGHSH and CDR2 LQKENI. The CDR3 sequence is 14 residues long. This clonotype was recorded many times.

The TCR was taken from a woman aged 55-70 years with Graves' ophthalmopathy. The V gene is TRBV18, the J gene TRBJ2-7; the D gene is possibly TRBD1 (5 bases). Material for sequencing was blood. The CDR3 spells CASSQDTKSYEQYF. CDR3 coding DNA: TGTGCCAGCTCACAGGACACGAAGTCCTACGAGCAGTACTTC.